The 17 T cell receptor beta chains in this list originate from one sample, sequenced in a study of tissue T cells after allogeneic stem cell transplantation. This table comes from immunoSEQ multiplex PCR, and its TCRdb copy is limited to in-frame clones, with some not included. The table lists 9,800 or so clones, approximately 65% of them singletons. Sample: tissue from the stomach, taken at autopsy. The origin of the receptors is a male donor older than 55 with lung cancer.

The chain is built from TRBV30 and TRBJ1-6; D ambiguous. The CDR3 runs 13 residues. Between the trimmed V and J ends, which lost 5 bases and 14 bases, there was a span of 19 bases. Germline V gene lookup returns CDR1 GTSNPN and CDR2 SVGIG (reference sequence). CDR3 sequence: CAWAEESRRTLHF. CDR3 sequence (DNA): TGTGCCTGGGCGGAGGAATCCCGCAGGACCCTCCACTTT. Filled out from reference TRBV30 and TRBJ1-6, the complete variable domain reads SQTIHQWPATLVQPVGSPLSLECTVEGTSNPNLYWYRQAAGRGLQLLFYSVGIGQISSEVPQNLSASRPQDRQFILSSKKLLLSDSGFYLCAWAEESRRTLHFGNGTRLTVT.

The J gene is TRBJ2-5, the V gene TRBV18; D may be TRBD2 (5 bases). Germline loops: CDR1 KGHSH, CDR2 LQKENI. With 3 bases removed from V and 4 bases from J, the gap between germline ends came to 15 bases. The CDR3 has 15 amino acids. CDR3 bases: TGTGCCAGCTCACCGATCGGGGAGCCTAGAGAGACCCAGTACTTC. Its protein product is CASSPIGEPRETQYF.

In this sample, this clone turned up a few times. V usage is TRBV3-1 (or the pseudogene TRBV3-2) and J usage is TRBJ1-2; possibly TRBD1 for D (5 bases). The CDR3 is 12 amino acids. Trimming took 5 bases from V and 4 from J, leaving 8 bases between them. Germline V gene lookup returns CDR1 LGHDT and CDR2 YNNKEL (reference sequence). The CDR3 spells CASSDGTYGYTF. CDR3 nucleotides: TGTGCCAGCAGCGACGGGACCTATGGCTACACCTTC.

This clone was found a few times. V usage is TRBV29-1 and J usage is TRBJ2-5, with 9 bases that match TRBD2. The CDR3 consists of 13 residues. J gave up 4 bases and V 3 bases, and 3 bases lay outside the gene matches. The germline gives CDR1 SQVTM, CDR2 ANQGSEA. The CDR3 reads CSVDSGSGETQYF. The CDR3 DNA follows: TGCAGCGTTGATAGCGGGAGCGGAGAGACCCAGTACTTC.

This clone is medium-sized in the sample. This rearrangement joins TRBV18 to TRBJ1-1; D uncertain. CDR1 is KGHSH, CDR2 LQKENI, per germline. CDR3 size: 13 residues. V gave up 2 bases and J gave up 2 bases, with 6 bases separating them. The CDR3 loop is CASSPISNTEAFF. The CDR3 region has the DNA TGTGCCAGCTCACCAATTTCCAACACTGAAGCTTTCTTT.

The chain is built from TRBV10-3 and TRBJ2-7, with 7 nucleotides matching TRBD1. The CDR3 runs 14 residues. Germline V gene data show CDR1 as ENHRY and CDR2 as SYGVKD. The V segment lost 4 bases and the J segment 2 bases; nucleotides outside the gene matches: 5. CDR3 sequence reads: CAISGGQGAYEQYF. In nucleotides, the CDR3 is TGTGCCATCAGTGGTGGTCAGGGGGCCTACGAGCAGTACTTC.

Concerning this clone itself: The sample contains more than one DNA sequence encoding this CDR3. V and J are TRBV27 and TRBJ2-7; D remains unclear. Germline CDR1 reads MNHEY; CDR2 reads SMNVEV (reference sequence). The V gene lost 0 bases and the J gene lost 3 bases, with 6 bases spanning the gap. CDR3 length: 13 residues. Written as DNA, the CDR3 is TGTGCCAGCAGTTTATCGGCGGACTACGAGCAGTACTTC. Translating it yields CASSLSADYEQYF.

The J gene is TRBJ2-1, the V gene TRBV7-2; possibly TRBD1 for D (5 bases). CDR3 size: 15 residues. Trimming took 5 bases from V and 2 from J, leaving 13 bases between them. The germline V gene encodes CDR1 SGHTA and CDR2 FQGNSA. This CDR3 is CASSPRQKTYNEQFF. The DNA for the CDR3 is TGTGCCAGCAGCCCTCGACAGAAAACCTACAATGAGCAGTTCTTC.

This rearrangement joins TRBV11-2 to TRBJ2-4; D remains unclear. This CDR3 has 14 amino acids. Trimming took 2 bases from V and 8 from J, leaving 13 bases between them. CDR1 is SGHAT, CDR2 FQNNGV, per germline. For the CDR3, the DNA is TGTGCCAGCAGCTTACCAGGACGGGCTGACATTCAGTACTTC. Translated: CASSLPGRADIQYF.

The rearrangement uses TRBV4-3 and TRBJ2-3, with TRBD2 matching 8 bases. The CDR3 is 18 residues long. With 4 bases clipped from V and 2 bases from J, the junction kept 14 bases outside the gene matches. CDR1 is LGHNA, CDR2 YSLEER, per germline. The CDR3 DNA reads TGCGCCAGCAGCCCTCGCCCTCCAACTAGCGGCCTCACAGATACGCAGTATTTT. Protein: CASSPRPPTSGLTDTQYF.

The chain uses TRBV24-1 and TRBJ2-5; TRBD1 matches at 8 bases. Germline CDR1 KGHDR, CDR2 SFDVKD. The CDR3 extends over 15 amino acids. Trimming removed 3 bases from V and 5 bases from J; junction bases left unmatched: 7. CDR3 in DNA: TGTGCCACCAGTGATCGGAAGACAGGGGACGAGACCCAGTACTTC. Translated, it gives CATSDRKTGDETQYF.

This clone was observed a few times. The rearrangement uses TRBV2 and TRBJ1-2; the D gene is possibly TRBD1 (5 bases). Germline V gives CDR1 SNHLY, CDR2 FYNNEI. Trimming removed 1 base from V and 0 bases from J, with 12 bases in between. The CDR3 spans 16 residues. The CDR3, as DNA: TGTGCCAGCAGTGAAGTTGGCCGGGGGTCTAACTATGGCTACACCTTC. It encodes CASSEVGRGSNYGYTF.

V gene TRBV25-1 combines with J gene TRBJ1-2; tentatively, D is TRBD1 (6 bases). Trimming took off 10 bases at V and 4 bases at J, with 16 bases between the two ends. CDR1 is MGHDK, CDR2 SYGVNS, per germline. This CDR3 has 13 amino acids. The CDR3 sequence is CATQDSFSYGYTF. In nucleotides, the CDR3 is TGTGCCACCCAGGACAGCTTCTCCTATGGCTACACCTTC.

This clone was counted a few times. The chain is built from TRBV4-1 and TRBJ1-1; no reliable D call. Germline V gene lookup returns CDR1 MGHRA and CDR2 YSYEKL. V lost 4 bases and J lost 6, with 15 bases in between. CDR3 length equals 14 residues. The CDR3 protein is CASSPRTSSPEAFF. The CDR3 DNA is TGCGCCAGCAGCCCGCGGACCTCGTCCCCTGAAGCTTTCTTT.

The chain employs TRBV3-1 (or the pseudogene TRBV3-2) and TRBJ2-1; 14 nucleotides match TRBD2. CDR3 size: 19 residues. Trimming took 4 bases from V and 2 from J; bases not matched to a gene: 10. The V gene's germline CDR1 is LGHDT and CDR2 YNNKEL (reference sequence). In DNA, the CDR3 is TGTGCCAGCAGCCCGACCCAGGGACTAGCGGGAGCAGCCTACAATGAGCAGTTCTTC. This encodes CASSPTQGLAGAAYNEQFF.

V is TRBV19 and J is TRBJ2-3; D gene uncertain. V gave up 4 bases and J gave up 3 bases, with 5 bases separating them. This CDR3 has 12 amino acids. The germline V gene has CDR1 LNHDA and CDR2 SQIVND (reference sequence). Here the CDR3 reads CASSTRTDTQYF. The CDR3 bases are TGTGCCAGTAGTACCCGGACAGATACGCAGTATTTT. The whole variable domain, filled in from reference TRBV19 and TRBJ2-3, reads DGGITQSPKYLFRKEGQNVTLSCEQNLNHDAMYWYRQDPGQGLRLIYYSQIVNDFQKGDIAEGYSVSREKKESFPLTVTSAQKNPTAFYLCASSTRTDTQYFGPGTRLTVL.

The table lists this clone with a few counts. The CDR3 DNA reads TGTGCCAGTCATAGCGGGAGGGCCAATGAGCAGTTCTTC. Its translation is CASHSGRANEQFF. This rearrangement joins TRBV19 to TRBJ2-1; 11 bases align to TRBD2. Per the germline V gene, CDR1 is LNHDA and CDR2 is SQIVND (reference sequence). Trimming at V came to 8 bases and at J to 6 bases, leaving 3 bases not matched to a gene. The CDR3 totals 13 residues.